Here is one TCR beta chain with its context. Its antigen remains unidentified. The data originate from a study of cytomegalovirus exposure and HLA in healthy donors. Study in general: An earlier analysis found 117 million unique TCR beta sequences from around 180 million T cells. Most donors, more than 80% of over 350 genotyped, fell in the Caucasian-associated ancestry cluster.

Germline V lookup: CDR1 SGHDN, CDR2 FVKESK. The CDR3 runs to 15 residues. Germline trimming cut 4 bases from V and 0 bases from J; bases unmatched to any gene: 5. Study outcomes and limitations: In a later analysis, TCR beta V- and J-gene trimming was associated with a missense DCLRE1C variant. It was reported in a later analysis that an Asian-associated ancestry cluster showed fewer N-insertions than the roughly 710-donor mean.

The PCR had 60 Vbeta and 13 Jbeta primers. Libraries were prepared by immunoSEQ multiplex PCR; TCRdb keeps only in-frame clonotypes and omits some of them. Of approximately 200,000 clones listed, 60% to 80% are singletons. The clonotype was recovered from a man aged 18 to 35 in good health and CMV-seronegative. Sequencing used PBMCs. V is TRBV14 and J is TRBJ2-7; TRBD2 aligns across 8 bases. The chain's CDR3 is CASSLLGTSSYEQYF. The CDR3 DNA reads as TGTGCCAGCAGCCTTCTCGGGACTAGCTCCTACGAGCAGTACTTC.